The 4 T cell receptor beta chains below come from one sample, sequenced in a study of T-cell memory formation after mild COVID-19. TCRdb used MiXCR to reprocess the 5' RACE reads, holding one entry per CDR3 protein. The table shows about 320,000 distinct CDR3 sequences, with 14% occurring only once. Sequenced sample: PBMCs or a T cell subset sorted from them (not recorded which). The source of these receptors is a man in his late teens or twenties who had mild COVID-19 (a few samples of this study predate the infection). Cell type and time point are not known.

The chain combines TRBV27 with TRBJ1-1; D is unresolved. Trimming stripped 6 bases from V and 1 base from J, with 18 bases between. The CDR3 is made up of 16 amino acids. CDR1 is MNHEY and CDR2 is SMNVEV in the germline V gene (reference sequence). The CDR3 loop is CASRLADGRGNTEAFF. DNA of the CDR3: TGTGCCAGCAGACTCGCGGACGGGAGAGGGAACACTGAAGCTTTCTTT.

The gene calls are TRBV4-1 and TRBJ2-1; TRBD1 matches at 8 bases. Germline V gene lookup returns CDR1 MGHRA and CDR2 YSYEKL. The V and J ends lost 2 bases and 8 bases, in that order; junction bases with no gene match: 8. This CDR3 is built from 15 residues. The DNA of the CDR3 is TGCGCCAGCAGCCAATGGACAGGGTCGGGCGATGAGCAGTTCTTC. Its translation is CASSQWTGSGDEQFF.

V and J are TRBV5-1 and TRBJ2-4; 7 bases match TRBD2. The junction had 1 base not matched to a gene; V was cut back by 0 bases and J by 1 base. Germline CDR1 is SGHRS and CDR2 is YFSETQ. The CDR3 consists of 15 residues. For the CDR3, the DNA is TGCGCCAGCAGCTTGGCCGGGGGGGCCAAAAACATTCAGTACTTC. It encodes CASSLAGGAKNIQYF.

This clonotype has a handful of counts. J is TRBJ1-2 and V is TRBV7-9; D gene ambiguous. The V gene's germline CDR1 is SEHNR and CDR2 FQNEAQ (reference sequence). This CDR3 has 16 residues. Trimming removed 5 bases at V and 4 bases at J, with 20 bases between. CDR3 nucleotides: TGTGCCAGCAGCCGCGCCATGGAGGGCCCCCTCTATGGCTACACCTTC. It translates to CASSRAMEGPLYGYTF.